These T cell receptor beta chains were read from a single sample in a study of CD8 T cells in ankylosing spondylitis. TCRdb analysed the 5' RACE reads with MiXCR anew, one entry per CDR3 protein. In the table there are fewer than 750,000 distinct CDR3 sequences, 15% to 20% of which are singletons. The sample was blood, either unsorted or a sorted T cell fraction (not recorded which). These receptor sequences come from a male donor with ankylosing spondylitis. Both conserved end residues are part of each CDR3. The order of the fields is D gene, clone size, V gene, J gene, CDR3 protein, CDR3 DNA. D genes are given only for firm matches. Rows give clone size only sometimes, using once, few, many, or a class for an expanded clone.

d_call: TRBD1; clone_size: NA; v_call: TRBV5-1; j_call: TRBJ1-1; cdr3_aa: CASSRTGYSEAEAFF; cdr3_nt: TGCGCCAGCAGCAGGACAGGGTACTCTGAGGCTGAAGCTTTCTTT
d_call: NA; clone_size: NA; v_call: TRBV4-2; j_call: TRBJ1-6; cdr3_aa: CASSQDKGANSPLHF; cdr3_nt: TGTGCCAGCAGCCAAGATAAAGGGGCCAATTCACCCCTCCACTTT
d_call: NA; clone_size: NA; v_call: TRBV7-9; j_call: TRBJ2-5; cdr3_aa: CASSEESGTQYF; cdr3_nt: TGTGCCAGCAGCGAGGAGAGCGGAACCCAGTACTTC
d_call: NA; clone_size: medium-sized; v_call: TRBV29-1; j_call: TRBJ1-2; cdr3_aa: CSVEVGAARGYTF; cdr3_nt: TGCAGCGTTGAAGTAGGGGCAGCCCGGGGCTACACCTTC
d_call: NA; clone_size: few; v_call: TRBV10-3; j_call: TRBJ2-7; cdr3_aa: CAILAPEVNEQYF; cdr3_nt: TGTGCCATCCTAGCACCGGAGGTCAACGAGCAGTACTTC
d_call: NA; clone_size: NA; v_call: TRBV12-3/TRBV12-4; j_call: TRBJ1-4; cdr3_aa: CASSFGGFEKLFF; cdr3_nt: TGTGCCAGCAGTTTTGGAGGCTTTGAAAAACTGTTTTTT
d_call: NA; clone_size: NA; v_call: TRBV5-1; j_call: TRBJ2-3; cdr3_aa: CASSSPPADTQYF; cdr3_nt: TGCGCCAGCAGCTCCCCCCCCGCAGATACGCAGTATTTT
d_call: NA; clone_size: few; v_call: TRBV4-3; j_call: TRBJ2-7; cdr3_aa: CASSQTVTYEQYF; cdr3_nt: TGCGCCAGCAGCCAGACAGTTACCTACGAGCAGTACTTC
d_call: TRBD1; clone_size: NA; v_call: TRBV2; j_call: TRBJ2-7; cdr3_aa: CASREDRGGEQYF; cdr3_nt: TGTGCCAGCAGGGAAGACAGGGGGGGCGAGCAGTACTTC
d_call: NA; clone_size: NA; v_call: TRBV27; j_call: TRBJ1-2; cdr3_aa: CASSPPGSLYGYTF; cdr3_nt: TGTGCCAGCAGCCCCCCAGGGTCCCTCTATGGCTACACCTTC
d_call: TRBD1; clone_size: few; v_call: TRBV5-1; j_call: TRBJ1-5; cdr3_aa: CASSLGTGNSWNQPQHF; cdr3_nt: TGCGCCAGCAGCTTGGGGACAGGAAATTCGTGGAATCAGCCCCAGCATTTT
d_call: NA; clone_size: few; v_call: TRBV27; j_call: TRBJ2-7; cdr3_aa: CASSLTDTYEQYF; cdr3_nt: TGTGCCAGCAGTTTGACAGACACCTACGAGCAGTACTTC
d_call: NA; clone_size: few; v_call: TRBV5-1; j_call: TRBJ2-3; cdr3_aa: CASSLDGGPTDTQYF; cdr3_nt: TGCGCCAGCAGCTTGGACGGGGGGCCCACAGATACGCAGTATTTT
d_call: TRBD2; clone_size: NA; v_call: TRBV20-1; j_call: TRBJ2-1; cdr3_aa: CSARDGSGSSYNEQFF; cdr3_nt: TGCAGTGCTAGAGATGGTAGCGGGTCCTCCTACAATGAGCAGTTCTTC
d_call: NA; clone_size: few; v_call: TRBV29-1; j_call: TRBJ2-3; cdr3_aa: CSVEMGRITDTQYF; cdr3_nt: TGCAGCGTTGAAATGGGCAGGATCACAGATACGCAGTATTTT
d_call: NA; clone_size: few; v_call: TRBV30; j_call: TRBJ2-7; cdr3_aa: CAWKVTESSYEQYF; cdr3_nt: TGTGCCTGGAAGGTCACCGAAAGCTCCTACGAGCAGTACTTC
d_call: TRBD1; clone_size: few; v_call: TRBV7-6; j_call: TRBJ2-7; cdr3_aa: CASSLFTGGIDEQYF; cdr3_nt: TGTGCCAGCAGCTTATTCACAGGGGGCATCGACGAGCAGTACTTC
d_call: TRBD2; clone_size: NA; v_call: TRBV25-1; j_call: TRBJ2-3; cdr3_aa: CASSASSGGPSTDTQYF; cdr3_nt: TGTGCCAGCAGTGCCTCTAGCGGGGGCCCTAGCACAGATACGCAGTATTTT
d_call: TRBD2; clone_size: NA; v_call: TRBV5-1; j_call: TRBJ2-1; cdr3_aa: CASSLYSGRADAEQFF; cdr3_nt: TGCGCCAGCAGCTTGTATAGCGGGAGGGCCGATGCTGAGCAGTTCTTC
d_call: NA; clone_size: NA; v_call: TRBV12-3/TRBV12-4; j_call: TRBJ1-1; cdr3_aa: CASSLKEGTEAFF; cdr3_nt: TGTGCCAGCAGTTTAAAGGAGGGCACTGAAGCTTTCTTT
d_call: TRBD2; clone_size: many; v_call: TRBV12-3/TRBV12-4; j_call: TRBJ2-5; cdr3_aa: CASSVLAGGGETQYF; cdr3_nt: TGTGCCAGCAGTGTTCTAGCGGGGGGAGGAGAGACCCAGTACTTC
d_call: NA; clone_size: NA; v_call: TRBV20-1; j_call: TRBJ1-6; cdr3_aa: CSAREWGLTEYNSPLHF; cdr3_nt: TGCAGTGCTAGAGAATGGGGGTTAACAGAATATAATTCACCCCTCCACTTT
d_call: TRBD1; clone_size: NA; v_call: TRBV20-1; j_call: TRBJ2-2; cdr3_aa: CSARNPGQGNTGELFF; cdr3_nt: TGCAGTGCTAGGAATCCGGGACAGGGGAACACCGGGGAGCTGTTTTTT
d_call: TRBD1; clone_size: few; v_call: TRBV10-3; j_call: TRBJ2-1; cdr3_aa: CAIGARDRGSNEQFF; cdr3_nt: TGTGCCATAGGGGCCCGGGACAGGGGTAGTAATGAGCAGTTCTTC
d_call: NA; clone_size: NA; v_call: TRBV18; j_call: TRBJ1-3; cdr3_aa: CASSPGGQLSGNTIYF; cdr3_nt: TGTGCCAGCTCACCGGGGGGACAACTCTCTGGAAACACCATATATTTT
d_call: TRBD2; clone_size: NA; v_call: TRBV29-1; j_call: TRBJ2-2; cdr3_aa: CSIEEVAGGPGGELFF; cdr3_nt: TGCAGCATTGAAGAGGTAGCGGGGGGGCCCGGCGGGGAGCTGTTTTTT
d_call: TRBD1; clone_size: NA; v_call: TRBV10-3; j_call: TRBJ2-7; cdr3_aa: CAISPRGPATYEQYF; cdr3_nt: TGTGCCATCAGCCCCAGGGGGCCTGCCACCTACGAGCAGTACTTC